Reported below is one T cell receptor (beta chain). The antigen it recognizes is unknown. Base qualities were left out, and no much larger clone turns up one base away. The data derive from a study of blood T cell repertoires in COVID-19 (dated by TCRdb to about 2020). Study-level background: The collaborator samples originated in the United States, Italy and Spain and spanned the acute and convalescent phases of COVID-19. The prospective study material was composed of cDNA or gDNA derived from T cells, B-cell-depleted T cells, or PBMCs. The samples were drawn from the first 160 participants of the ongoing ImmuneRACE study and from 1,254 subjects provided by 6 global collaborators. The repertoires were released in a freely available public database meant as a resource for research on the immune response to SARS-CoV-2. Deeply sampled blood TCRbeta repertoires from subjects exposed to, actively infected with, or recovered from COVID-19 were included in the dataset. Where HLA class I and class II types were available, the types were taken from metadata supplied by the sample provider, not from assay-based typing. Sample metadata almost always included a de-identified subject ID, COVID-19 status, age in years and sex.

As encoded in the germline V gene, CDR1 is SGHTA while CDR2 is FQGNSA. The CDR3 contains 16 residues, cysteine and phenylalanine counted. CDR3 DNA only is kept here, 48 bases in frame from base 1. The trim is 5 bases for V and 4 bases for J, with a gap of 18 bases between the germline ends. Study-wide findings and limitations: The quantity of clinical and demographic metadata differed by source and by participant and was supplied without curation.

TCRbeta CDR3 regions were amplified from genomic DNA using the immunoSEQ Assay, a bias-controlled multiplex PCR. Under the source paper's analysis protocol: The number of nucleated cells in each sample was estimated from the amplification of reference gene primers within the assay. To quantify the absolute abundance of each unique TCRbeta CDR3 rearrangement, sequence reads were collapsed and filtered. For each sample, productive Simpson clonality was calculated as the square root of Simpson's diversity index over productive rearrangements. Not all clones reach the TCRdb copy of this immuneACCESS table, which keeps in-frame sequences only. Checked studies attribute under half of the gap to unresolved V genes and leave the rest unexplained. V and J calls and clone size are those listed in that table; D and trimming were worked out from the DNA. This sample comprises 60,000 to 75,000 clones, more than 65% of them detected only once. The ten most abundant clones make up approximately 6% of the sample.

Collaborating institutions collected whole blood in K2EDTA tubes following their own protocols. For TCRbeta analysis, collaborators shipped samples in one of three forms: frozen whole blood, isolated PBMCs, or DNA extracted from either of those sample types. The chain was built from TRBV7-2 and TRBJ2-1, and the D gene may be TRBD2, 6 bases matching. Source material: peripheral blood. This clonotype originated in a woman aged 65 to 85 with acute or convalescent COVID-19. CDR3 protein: CASSLGTLSRYNEQFF. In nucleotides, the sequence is TGTGCCAGCAGCCTCGGGACTCTTTCGCGTTACAATGAGCAGTTCTTC.